The clone carrying this T cell receptor (beta chain) was counted at least ten times. The sample originates from a study of regulatory T cells in long-lasting Graves disease. Time point noted: newly diagnosed GD, antithyroid drugs for less than 3 months. The TCR library was made from RNA that had been extracted from PBMCs in TRIzol. Arm-PCR with iRepertoire HTBI primers amplified the CDR3 regions for these TCR beta libraries. TCRdb reanalysed the multiplex PCR reads using MiXCR and keeps one entry per CDR3 protein. The sample lists 350,000 to 550,000 distinct CDR3 sequences, about a sixth occurring once. CDR3 length: 13 residues. The V gene lost 8 bases and the J gene lost 1 base, with 11 bases spanning the gap. CDR1 KGHSH and CDR2 LQKENI come from the germline V gene. This same sample was also taken into another study, of T cells in Graves' hyperthyroidism and ophthalmopathy. As that study records: Graves' hyperthyroidism qualified as stable when ophthalmopathy did not progress within 18 months.

This receptor was identified in a woman younger than 35 with Graves disease. The rearrangement joins TRBV18 to TRBJ1-2; no reliable D call. The sequenced sample was peripheral blood mononuclear cells (PBMCs), obtained at new diagnosis, from a patient treated with antithyroid drugs. The CDR3 DNA reads TGTGCCAGCGCCCCGGACGTTAACTATGGCTACACCTTC. This translates into CASAPDVNYGYTF.